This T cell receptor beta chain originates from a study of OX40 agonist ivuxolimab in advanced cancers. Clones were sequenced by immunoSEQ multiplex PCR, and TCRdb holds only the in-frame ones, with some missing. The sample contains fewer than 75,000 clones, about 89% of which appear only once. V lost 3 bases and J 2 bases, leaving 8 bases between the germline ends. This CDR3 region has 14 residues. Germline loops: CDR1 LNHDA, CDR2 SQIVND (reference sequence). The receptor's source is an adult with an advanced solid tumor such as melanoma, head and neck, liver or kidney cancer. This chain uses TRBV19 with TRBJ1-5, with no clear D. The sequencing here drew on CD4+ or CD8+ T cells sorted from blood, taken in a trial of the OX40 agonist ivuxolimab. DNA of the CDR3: TGTGCCAGTAGTATCCGCGGGGGCAATCAGCCCCAGCATTTT. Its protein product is CASSIRGGNQPQHF.